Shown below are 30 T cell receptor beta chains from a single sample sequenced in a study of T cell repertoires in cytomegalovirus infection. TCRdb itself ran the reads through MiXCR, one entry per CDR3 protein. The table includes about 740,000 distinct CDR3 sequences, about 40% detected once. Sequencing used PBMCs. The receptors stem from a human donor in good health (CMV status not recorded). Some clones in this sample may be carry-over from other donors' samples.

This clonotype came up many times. CDR3 DNA sequence: TGTGCCAGCAGCCCCGATATCAATTGGTCAGCGGATTACAATGAGCAGTTCTTC. This gives the protein CASSPDINWSADYNEQFF. The rearrangement links TRBV7-2 to TRBJ2-1; the D gene is possibly TRBD2 (5 bases). The CDR3 is made up of 18 amino acids. Trimming took 5 bases from V and 4 from J, leaving 24 bases between them. The germline CDR1 and CDR2 sequences are SGHTA and FQGNSA.

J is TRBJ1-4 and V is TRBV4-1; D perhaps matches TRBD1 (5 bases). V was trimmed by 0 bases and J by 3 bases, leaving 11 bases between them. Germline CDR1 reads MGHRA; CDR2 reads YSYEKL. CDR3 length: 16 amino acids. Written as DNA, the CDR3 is TGCGCCAGCAGCCAAGATCAGGGAGCGGCTAATGAAAAACTGTTTTTT. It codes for CASSQDQGAANEKLFF.

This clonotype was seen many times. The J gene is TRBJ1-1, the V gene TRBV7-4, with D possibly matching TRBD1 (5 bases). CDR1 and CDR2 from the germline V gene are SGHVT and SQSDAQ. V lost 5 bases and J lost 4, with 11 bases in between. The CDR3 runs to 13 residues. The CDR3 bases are TGTGCCAGCAGCGCTTCGGGGACCACTGAAGCTTTCTTT. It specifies CASSASGTTEAFF.

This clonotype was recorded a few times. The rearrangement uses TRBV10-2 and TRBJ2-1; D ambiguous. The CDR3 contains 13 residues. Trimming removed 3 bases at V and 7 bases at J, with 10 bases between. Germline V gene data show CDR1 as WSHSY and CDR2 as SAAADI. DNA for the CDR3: TGCGCCAGCAGTGATGAGGCCGGGAATGAGCAGTTCTTC. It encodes CASSDEAGNEQFF.

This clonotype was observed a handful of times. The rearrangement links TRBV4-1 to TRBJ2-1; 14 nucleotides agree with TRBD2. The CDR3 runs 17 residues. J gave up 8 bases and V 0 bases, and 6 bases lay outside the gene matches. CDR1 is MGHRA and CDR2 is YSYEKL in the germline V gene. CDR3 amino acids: CASSQDETSGRGYEQFF. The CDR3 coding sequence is TGCGCCAGCAGCCAAGATGAGACTAGCGGGAGGGGCTATGAGCAGTTCTTC.

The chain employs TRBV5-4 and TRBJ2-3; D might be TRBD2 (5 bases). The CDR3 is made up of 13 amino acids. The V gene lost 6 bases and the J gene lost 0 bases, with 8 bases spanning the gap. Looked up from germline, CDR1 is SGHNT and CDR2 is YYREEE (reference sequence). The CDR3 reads CASTTTSTDTQYF. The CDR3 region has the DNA TGTGCCAGCACGACTACAAGCACAGATACGCAGTATTTT.

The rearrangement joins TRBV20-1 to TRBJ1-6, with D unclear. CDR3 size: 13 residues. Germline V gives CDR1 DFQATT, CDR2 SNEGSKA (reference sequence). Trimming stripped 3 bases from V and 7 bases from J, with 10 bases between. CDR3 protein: CSASLTANSPLHF. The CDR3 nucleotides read TGCAGTGCTAGTTTGACGGCGAATTCACCCCTCCACTTT.

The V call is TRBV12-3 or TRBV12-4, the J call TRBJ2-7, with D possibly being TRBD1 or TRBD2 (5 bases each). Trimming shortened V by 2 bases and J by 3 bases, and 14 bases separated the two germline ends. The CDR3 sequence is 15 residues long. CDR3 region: CASSLSHRGGYEQYF. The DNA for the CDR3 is TGTGCCAGCAGTTTATCCCACCGGGGCGGCTACGAGCAGTACTTC.

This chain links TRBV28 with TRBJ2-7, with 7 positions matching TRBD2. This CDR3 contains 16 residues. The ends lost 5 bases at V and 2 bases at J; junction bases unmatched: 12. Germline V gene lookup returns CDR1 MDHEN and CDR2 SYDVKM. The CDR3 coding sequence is TGTGCCAGCAGTCCACAGGCGGGCGGGAGCACCTACGAGCAGTACTTC. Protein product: CASSPQAGGSTYEQYF.

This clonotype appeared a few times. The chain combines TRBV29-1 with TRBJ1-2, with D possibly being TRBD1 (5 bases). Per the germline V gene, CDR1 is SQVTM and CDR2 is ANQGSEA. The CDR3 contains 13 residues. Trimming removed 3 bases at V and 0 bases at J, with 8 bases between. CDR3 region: CSVEGRANYGYTF. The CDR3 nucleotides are TGCAGCGTTGAGGGCAGGGCTAACTATGGCTACACCTTC.

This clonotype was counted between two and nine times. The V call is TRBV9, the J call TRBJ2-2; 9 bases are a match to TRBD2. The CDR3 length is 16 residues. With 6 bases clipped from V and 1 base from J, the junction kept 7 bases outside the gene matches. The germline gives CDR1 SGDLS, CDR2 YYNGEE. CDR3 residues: CASNRRGGLNTGELFF. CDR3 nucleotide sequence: TGTGCCAGCAACCGGCGGGGGGGGTTGAACACCGGGGAGCTGTTTTTT.

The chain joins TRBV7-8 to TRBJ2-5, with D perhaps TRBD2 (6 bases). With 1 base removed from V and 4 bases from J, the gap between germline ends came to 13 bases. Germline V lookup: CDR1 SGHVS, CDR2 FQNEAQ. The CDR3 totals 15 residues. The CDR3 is CASSLEPGVLETQYF. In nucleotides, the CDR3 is TGTGCCAGCAGCTTAGAACCGGGAGTACTAGAGACCCAGTACTTC. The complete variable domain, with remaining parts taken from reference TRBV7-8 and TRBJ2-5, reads GAGVSQSPRYKVAKRGQDVALRCDPISGHVSLFWYQQALGQGPEFLTYFQNEAQLDKSGLPSDRFFAERPEGSVSTLKIQRTQQEDSAVYLCASSLEPGVLETQYFGPGTRLLVL.

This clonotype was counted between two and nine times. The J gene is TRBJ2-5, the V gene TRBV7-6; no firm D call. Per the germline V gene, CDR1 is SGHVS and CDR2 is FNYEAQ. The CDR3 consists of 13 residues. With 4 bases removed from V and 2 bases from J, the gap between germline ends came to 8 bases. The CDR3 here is CASSWGNQETQYF. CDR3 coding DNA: TGTGCCAGCAGCTGGGGTAATCAAGAGACCCAGTACTTC.

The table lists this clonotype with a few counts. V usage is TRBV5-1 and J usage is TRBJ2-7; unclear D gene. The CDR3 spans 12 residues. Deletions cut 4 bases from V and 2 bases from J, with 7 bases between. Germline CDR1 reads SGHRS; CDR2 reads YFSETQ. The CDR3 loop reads CASSQPAYEQYF. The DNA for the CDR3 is TGCGCCAGCAGCCAGCCGGCCTACGAGCAGTACTTC.

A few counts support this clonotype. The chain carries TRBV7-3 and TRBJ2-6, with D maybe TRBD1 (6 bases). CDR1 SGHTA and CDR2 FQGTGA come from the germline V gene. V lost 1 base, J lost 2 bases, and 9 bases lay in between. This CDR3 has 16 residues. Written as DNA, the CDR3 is TGTGCCAGCAGCTTAAGGCAGGGGACTGGGGCCAACGTCCTGACTTTC. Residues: CASSLRQGTGANVLTF.

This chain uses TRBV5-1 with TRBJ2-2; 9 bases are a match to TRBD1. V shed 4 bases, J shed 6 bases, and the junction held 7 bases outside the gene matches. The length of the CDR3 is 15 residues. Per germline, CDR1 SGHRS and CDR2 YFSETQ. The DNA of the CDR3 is TGCGCCAGCAGCCAAAAACAGGGGGCCGCCGGGGAGCTGTTTTTT. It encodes CASSQKQGAAGELFF.

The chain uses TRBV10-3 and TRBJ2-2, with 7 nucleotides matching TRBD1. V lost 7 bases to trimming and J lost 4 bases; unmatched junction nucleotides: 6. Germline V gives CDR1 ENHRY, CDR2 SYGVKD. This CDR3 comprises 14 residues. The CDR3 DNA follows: TGTGCCATCAAACGGACAGGAAGCACCGGGGAGCTGTTTTTT. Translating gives CAIKRTGSTGELFF.

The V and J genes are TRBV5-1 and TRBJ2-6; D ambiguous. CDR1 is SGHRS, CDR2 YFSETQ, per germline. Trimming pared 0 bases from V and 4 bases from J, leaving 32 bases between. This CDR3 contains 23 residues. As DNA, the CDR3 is TGCGCCAGCAGCTTGGCATTCCCAGGTGGTGGAATAGGCGGAGCTGGGGGGGCCAACGTCCTGACTTTC. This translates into CASSLAFPGGGIGGAGGANVLTF. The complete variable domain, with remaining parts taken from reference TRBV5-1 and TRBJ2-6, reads KAGVTQTPRYLIKTRGQQVTLSCSPISGHRSVSWYQQTPGQGLQFLFEYFSETQRNKGNFPGRFSGRQFSNSRSEMNVSTLELGDSALYLCASSLAFPGGGIGGAGGANVLTFGAGSRLTVL.

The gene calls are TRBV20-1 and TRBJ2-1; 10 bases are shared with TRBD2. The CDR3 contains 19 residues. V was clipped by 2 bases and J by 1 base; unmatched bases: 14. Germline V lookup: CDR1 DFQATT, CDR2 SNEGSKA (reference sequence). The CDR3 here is CSARSVSGGLQLSYNEQFF. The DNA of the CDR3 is TGCAGTGCTAGATCGGTTAGCGGGGGGCTTCAACTATCCTACAATGAGCAGTTCTTC.

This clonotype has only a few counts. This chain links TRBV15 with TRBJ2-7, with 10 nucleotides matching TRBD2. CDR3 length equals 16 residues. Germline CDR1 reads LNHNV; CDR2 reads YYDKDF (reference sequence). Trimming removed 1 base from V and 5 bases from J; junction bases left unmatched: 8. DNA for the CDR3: TGTGCCACCAGCAGAGTGGTCACTAGCGGGAAAAACGAGCAGTACTTC. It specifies CATSRVVTSGKNEQYF.

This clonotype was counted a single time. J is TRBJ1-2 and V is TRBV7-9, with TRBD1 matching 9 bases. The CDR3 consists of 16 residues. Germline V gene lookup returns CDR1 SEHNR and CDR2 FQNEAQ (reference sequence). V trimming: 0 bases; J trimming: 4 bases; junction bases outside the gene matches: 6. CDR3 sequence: CASSLATGTGSYGYTF. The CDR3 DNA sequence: TGTGCCAGCAGCTTAGCGACCGGGACAGGGAGCTATGGCTACACCTTC.

CDR3 DNA sequence: TGTGCCAGCAGTGGGACAGGCCGGACTGAAGCTTTCTTT. This gives the protein CASSGTGRTEAFF. The chain uses TRBV6-2 or TRBV6-3 and TRBJ1-1, with 8 bases identical to TRBD1. Germline CDR1 is MNHEY and CDR2 is SVGEGT. CDR3 length: 13 amino acids. V shed 5 bases, J shed 5 bases, and the junction held 4 bases outside the gene matches.

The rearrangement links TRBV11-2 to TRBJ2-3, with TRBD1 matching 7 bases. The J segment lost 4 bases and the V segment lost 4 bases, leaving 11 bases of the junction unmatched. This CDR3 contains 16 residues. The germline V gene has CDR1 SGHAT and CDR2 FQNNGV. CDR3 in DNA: TGTGCCAGCAGCTCACACAGGGGAATTGGCGCAGATACGCAGTATTTT. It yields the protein CASSSHRGIGADTQYF.

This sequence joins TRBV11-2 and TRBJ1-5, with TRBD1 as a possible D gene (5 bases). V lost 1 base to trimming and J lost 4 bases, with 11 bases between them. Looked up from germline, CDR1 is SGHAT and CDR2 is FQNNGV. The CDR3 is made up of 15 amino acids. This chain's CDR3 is CASSLVEGPNQPQHF. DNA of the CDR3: TGTGCCAGCAGCTTAGTCGAGGGACCGAATCAGCCCCAGCATTTT.

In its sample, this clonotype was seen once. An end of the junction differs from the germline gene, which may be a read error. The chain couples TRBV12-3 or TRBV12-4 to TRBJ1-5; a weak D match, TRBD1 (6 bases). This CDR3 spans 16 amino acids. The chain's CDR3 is CASSSQGQCSNQPQHF. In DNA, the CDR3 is TGTGCAAGCAGTTCTCAGGGGCAGTGCAGTAATCAGCCCCAGCATTTT.

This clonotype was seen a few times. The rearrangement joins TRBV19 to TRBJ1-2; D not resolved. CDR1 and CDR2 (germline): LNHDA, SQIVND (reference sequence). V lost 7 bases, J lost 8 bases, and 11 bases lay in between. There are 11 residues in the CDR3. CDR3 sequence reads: CASKTFWGYTF. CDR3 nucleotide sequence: TGTGCCAGTAAGACTTTTTGGGGCTACACCTTC.

The CDR3 sequence is CSVNEGTQNQPQHF. CDR3 DNA sequence: TGCAGCGTTAACGAGGGGACACAGAATCAGCCCCAGCATTTT. The chain is built from TRBV29-1 and TRBJ1-5, with a tentative D call TRBD1 (6 bases). The CDR3 sequence is 14 residues long. Germline V gives CDR1 SQVTM, CDR2 ANQGSEA. Between the trimmed V and J ends, which lost 5 bases and 4 bases, there was a span of 15 bases.

The CDR3 sequence is CATRMDGSTDTQYF. In nucleotides, the CDR3 is TGTGCCACCAGGATGGACGGTAGCACAGATACGCAGTATTTT. V and J are TRBV24-1 and TRBJ2-3; D uncertain. V was clipped by 7 bases and J by 0 bases, with 10 bases between them. Germline assignment: CDR1 KGHDR and CDR2 SFDVKD. The length of the CDR3 is 14 residues.

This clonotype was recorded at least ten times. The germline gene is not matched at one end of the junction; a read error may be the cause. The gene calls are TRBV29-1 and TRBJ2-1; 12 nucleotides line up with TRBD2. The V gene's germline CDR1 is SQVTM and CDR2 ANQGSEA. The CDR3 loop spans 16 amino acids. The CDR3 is CSVEGTSGPSYNEQFF. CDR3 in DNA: TGCAGCGTGGAAGGGACTAGCGGGCCTAGCTACAATGAGCAGTTCTTC.

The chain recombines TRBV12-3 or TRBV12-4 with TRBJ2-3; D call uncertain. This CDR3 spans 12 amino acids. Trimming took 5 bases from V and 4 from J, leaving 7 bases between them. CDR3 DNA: TGTGCCAGCAGTGGCGTGGCAGATACGCAGTATTTT. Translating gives CASSGVADTQYF.